Below are 27 T cell receptor beta chains sequenced from a single sample in a study of CD8 T cells in Susac syndrome. With random hexamers, reverse transcription was performed on about 0.45 to 1 ug of RNA. TCRdb reprocessed the immunoSEQ multiplex PCR reads with MiXCR, giving one entry per CDR3 protein. This repertoire shows about 170,000 distinct CDR3 sequences, under 95% found once; its top ten account for roughly 0.1%. The specimen was CD4+ T cells from PBMCs. The receptors come from a human donor with multiple sclerosis.

The chain combines TRBV18 with TRBJ2-3, with 8 bases fitting TRBD2. With 2 bases clipped from V and 6 bases from J, the junction kept 1 base outside the gene matches. The CDR3 is 13 residues long. Germline loops: CDR1 KGHSH, CDR2 LQKENI. The CDR3 region is CASSPTGGDTQYF. The CDR3 nucleotides are TGTGCCAGCTCACCAACGGGAGGGGATACGCAGTATTTT.

This rearrangement joins TRBV6-1 to TRBJ2-2; 9 positions match TRBD2. In germline, CDR1 is MNHNS, CDR2 SASEGT. The CDR3 contains 16 residues. The V and J ends lost 6 bases and 1 base, in that order; junction bases with no gene match: 6. The CDR3 sequence is CASSRSGSRNTGELFF. Here the CDR3 DNA reads TGTGCCAGCAGCCGTAGCGGGAGCCGGAACACCGGGGAGCTGTTTTTT.

The rearrangement uses TRBV20-1 and TRBJ2-5; D uncertain. Germline loops: CDR1 DFQATT, CDR2 SNEGSKA (reference sequence). This CDR3 is built from 15 residues. Trimming removed 3 bases from V and 0 bases from J, with 14 bases in between. CDR3 sequence reads: CSASTADWYQETQYF. CDR3 coding DNA: TGCAGTGCTAGTACGGCCGACTGGTACCAAGAGACCCAGTACTTC.

The chain is built from TRBV4-1 and TRBJ2-2; possible D gene TRBD2, 8 bases. From germline, CDR1 is MGHRA and CDR2 YSYEKL. The CDR3 has 15 residues. With 4 bases removed from V and 8 bases from J, the gap between germline ends came to 17 bases. The CDR3 loop is CASSPREGATGELFF. The CDR3 bases are TGCGCCAGCAGCCCCCGGGAGGGGGCAACGGGGGAGCTGTTTTTT.

The chain links TRBV28 to TRBJ2-2, with a tentative D call TRBD2 (6 bases). V was clipped by 4 bases and J by 3 bases, with 12 bases between them. The CDR3 runs to 15 residues. The V gene's germline CDR1 is MDHEN and CDR2 SYDVKM. In nucleotides, the CDR3 is TGTGCCAGCAGTTCTCCTGGGGAGGACACCGGGGAGCTGTTTTTT. The encoded protein is CASSSPGEDTGELFF.

The chain joins TRBV9 to TRBJ2-7, with D perhaps TRBD1 (5 bases). Germline V lookup: CDR1 SGDLS, CDR2 YYNGEE. CDR3 size: 12 residues. With 4 bases removed from V and 5 bases from J, the gap between germline ends came to 10 bases. This chain's CDR3 is CASSKSTDEQYF. The DNA of the CDR3 is TGTGCCAGCAGCAAATCGACAGACGAGCAGTACTTC.

The J gene is TRBJ2-5, the V gene TRBV5-4; D could derive from TRBD1 or TRBD2 (6 bases each). The germline V gene encodes CDR1 SGHNT and CDR2 YYREEE (reference sequence). V was shortened by 4 bases and J by 7 bases, with 23 bases between the two germline ends. The CDR3 runs to 16 residues. The CDR3 DNA reads TGTGCCAGCAGCCAGGCAGGGAGAGGGGGGTTAGGGACCCAGTACTTC. Translating it yields CASSQAGRGGLGTQYF.

V gene TRBV20-1 combines with J gene TRBJ1-1, with D possibly TRBD1 on 6 matching bases. V was cut by 0 bases and J by 10 bases, with 9 bases left in between. This CDR3 has 11 amino acids. Germline-derived CDR1 and CDR2 are DFQATT and SNEGSKA (reference sequence). CDR3 protein: CSARDSTGAFF. CDR3 DNA: TGCAGTGCTAGAGATTCGACAGGAGCTTTCTTT.

This clonotype was picked up one time. The chain uses TRBV10-1 and TRBJ2-3; D gene ambiguous. The germline V gene has CDR1 WNHNN and CDR2 SYGVQD (reference sequence). V was cut by 3 bases and J by 3 bases, with 4 bases left in between. The CDR3 consists of 12 residues. DNA for the CDR3: TGCGCCAGCAGTGATAAGACAGATACGCAGTATTTT. It translates to CASSDKTDTQYF.

V is TRBV27 and J is TRBJ1-5; D uncertain. Trimming pared 1 base from V and 7 bases from J, leaving 11 bases between. In germline, CDR1 is MNHEY, CDR2 SMNVEV (reference sequence). This CDR3 has 14 residues. The CDR3 nucleotides read TGTGCCAGCAGTTTATTGGGCAGCCAACAGCCCCAGCATTTT. Amino acid sequence: CASSLLGSQQPQHF.

V is TRBV19 and J is TRBJ1-3; unclear D gene. The germline CDR1 and CDR2 sequences are LNHDA and SQIVND (reference sequence). The CDR3 contains 16 residues. V lost 4 bases and J lost 0, with 13 bases in between. CDR3 bases: TGTGCCAGTAGTACCCCATCTCTACGCTCTGGAAACACCATATATTTT. Translation: CASSTPSLRSGNTIYF.

The rearrangement uses TRBV5-1 and TRBJ1-1, with D possibly matching TRBD1 (5 bases). This CDR3 region has 14 residues. Trimming cost V 4 bases and J 7 bases, with 17 bases left between them. CDR1 and CDR2 from the germline V gene are SGHRS and YFSETQ. DNA for the CDR3: TGCGCCAGCAGCCTTGGGGGAGGGGACGTTGAAGCTTTCTTT. This codes for CASSLGGGDVEAFF.

The chain is built from TRBV7-2 and TRBJ2-5; D not certain. Germline CDR1 is SGHTA and CDR2 is FQGNSA. V was cut by 5 bases and J by 6 bases, with 13 bases left in between. This CDR3 has 13 amino acids. The chain's CDR3 is CASSPDMEQTQYF. The DNA of the CDR3 is TGTGCCAGCAGCCCAGACATGGAACAGACCCAGTACTTC. Full variable domain (remainder filled in from reference TRBV7-2 and TRBJ2-5): GAGVSQSPSNKVTEKGKDVELRCDPISGHTALYWYRQSLGQGLEFLIYFQGNSAPDKSGLPSDRFSAERTGGSVSTLTIQRTQQEDSAVYLCASSPDMEQTQYFGPGTRLLVL.

This sequence joins TRBV6-1 and TRBJ2-7; possibly TRBD1 or TRBD2 for D (6 bases each). Looked up from germline, CDR1 is MNHNS and CDR2 is SASEGT. The germline V and J ends were trimmed by 3 bases and 3 bases, with 12 bases remaining between them. CDR3 length: 14 amino acids. The CDR3 DNA reads as TGTGCCAGCAGTGAGAACGGGGGCCTCTACGAGCAGTACTTC. It specifies CASSENGGLYEQYF.

This chain links TRBV14 with TRBJ2-1; D gene unclear. The V gene lost 0 bases and the J gene lost 7 bases, with 10 bases spanning the gap. Germline V gene sequence: CDR1 SGHDN, CDR2 FVKESK. The CDR3 length is 14 residues. The DNA of the CDR3 is TGTGCCAGCAGCCAAGATGTCCGGAGAAATGAGCAGTTCTTC. Its translation: CASSQDVRRNEQFF.

J is TRBJ2-5 and V is TRBV19; the match to TRBD1 covers 11 bases. J gave up 7 bases and V 5 bases, and 3 bases lay outside the gene matches. The CDR3 spans 13 residues. Germline lookup yields CDR1 LNHDA and CDR2 SQIVND (reference sequence). CDR3 sequence reads: CASSAGTGGTQYF. In DNA form, the CDR3 reads TGTGCCAGTAGTGCCGGGACAGGGGGGACCCAGTACTTC.

This chain links TRBV2 with TRBJ2-3; D not resolved. The CDR3 loop spans 12 amino acids. Trimming removed 3 bases at V and 5 bases at J, with 6 bases between. Germline V CDR1 and CDR2: SNHLY, FYNNEI. The CDR3 region is CASSDELDTQYF. The CDR3 DNA sequence: TGTGCCAGCAGTGATGAGTTAGATACGCAGTATTTT.

V gene TRBV3-1 combines with J gene TRBJ2-7, with TRBD1 matching 7 bases. CDR3 size: 12 residues. In germline, CDR1 is LGHDT, CDR2 YNNKEL (reference sequence). J was trimmed by 3 bases and V by 8 bases; bases with no gene match: 4. CDR3 DNA sequence: TGTGCCAGCGGGCCAGGGGGCTACGAGCAGTACTTC. Encoded protein: CASGPGGYEQYF.

The chain employs TRBV7-9 and TRBJ2-7, with D perhaps TRBD2 (5 bases). CDR1 and CDR2 from the germline V gene are SEHNR and FQNEAQ (reference sequence). Trimming shortened V by 3 bases and J by 3 bases, and 6 bases separated the two germline ends. The CDR3 length is 12 residues. The CDR3 DNA reads as TGTGCCAGCAGCTTCAGCGGCTACGAGCAGTACTTC. Amino acid sequence: CASSFSGYEQYF.

The chain couples TRBV27 to TRBJ2-7; maybe TRBD2 (6 bases). V shed 5 bases and J shed 2 bases, with 16 bases lying between them. Germline CDR1 MNHEY, CDR2 SMNVEV (reference sequence). CDR3 length: 15 residues. CDR3: CASSRASVGTYEQYF. The CDR3 nucleotides read TGTGCCAGCAGTCGAGCTAGCGTGGGGACCTACGAGCAGTACTTC.

The chain links TRBV3-1 to TRBJ2-7, with 7 bases aligning to TRBD1. Unmatched junction bases numbered 5, after V lost 2 bases and J lost 4 bases. There are 14 residues in the CDR3. The V gene's germline CDR1 is LGHDT and CDR2 YNNKEL (reference sequence). CDR3: CASSQPGQFYEQYF. The CDR3 region has the DNA TGTGCCAGCAGCCAACCGGGACAGTTTTACGAGCAGTACTTC.

A single count supports this clonotype. The chain is built from TRBV4-1 and TRBJ1-1; TRBD1 agrees at 7 bases. The CDR3 consists of 13 residues. Per germline, CDR1 MGHRA and CDR2 YSYEKL. J was trimmed by 5 bases and V by 4 bases; bases with no gene match: 4. As DNA, the CDR3 is TGCGCCAGCAGCCGACAGGGCAGAACTGAAGCTTTCTTT. Protein product: CASSRQGRTEAFF.

The gene calls are TRBV20-1 and TRBJ1-2; D unclear. The V gene lost 3 bases and the J gene lost 8 bases, with 10 bases spanning the gap. The CDR3 spans 11 residues. CDR1 and CDR2 (germline): DFQATT, SNEGSKA (reference sequence). Here the CDR3 DNA reads TGCAGTGCTAGGAGCCTCGGGGGCTACACCTTC. The encoded protein is CSARSLGGYTF.

The V call is TRBV6-6, the J call TRBJ2-3; maybe TRBD2 (5 bases). Deletions cut 7 bases from V and 4 bases from J, with 15 bases between. This CDR3 region has 14 residues. Germline V gene sequence: CDR1 MNHNY, CDR2 SVGAGI (reference sequence). CDR3 DNA sequence: TGTGCCAGCAATCGGGATCTCAGCGCAGATACGCAGTATTTT. This encodes CASNRDLSADTQYF.

The chain joins TRBV4-3 to TRBJ2-7, with D tentatively TRBD2 (6 bases). The CDR3 has 15 residues. Trimming pared 4 bases from V and 3 bases from J, leaving 16 bases between. Germline values: CDR1 LGHNA, CDR2 YSLEER. This CDR3 reads CASSPLLAPIYEQYF. CDR3 bases: TGCGCCAGCAGCCCATTACTAGCTCCCATCTACGAGCAGTACTTC.

In nucleotides, the CDR3 is TGTGCCAGCAGTCCCCAGGGGGCGGGTAATTCACCCCTCCACTTT. The encoded protein is CASSPQGAGNSPLHF. The chain uses TRBV6-5 and TRBJ1-6, with 8 nucleotides matching TRBD1. The V and J ends lost 5 bases and 6 bases, in that order; junction bases with no gene match: 6. This CDR3 contains 15 residues. Germline values: CDR1 MNHEY, CDR2 SVGAGI.

The gene calls are TRBV9 and TRBJ1-5; D is ambiguous. V lost 2 bases to trimming and J lost 0 bases, with 3 bases between them. The CDR3 runs to 13 residues. In germline, CDR1 is SGDLS, CDR2 YYNGEE. The CDR3 DNA reads TGTGCCAGCAGCGTTACTAGCAATCAGCCCCAGCATTTT. Protein: CASSVTSNQPQHF.